This T cell receptor beta chain was identified during a study of blood T cell repertoires in COVID-19. Looking at the study overall: COVID-19 samples from acute and convalescent phases originated in the United States, Italy and Spain. In each case, the material was cDNA or gDNA derived from T cells, B-cell-depleted T cells, or PBMCs.

Per the germline V gene, CDR1 is SEHNR and CDR2 is FQNEAQ (reference sequence). With 5 bases removed from V and 5 bases from J, the gap between germline ends came to 13 bases. The CDR3 extends over 13 amino acids. Per the original methods: Cell counts per sample came from amplifying reference gene primers. Repertoires were generated with immunoSEQ multiplex PCR, while TCRdb's copy carries only in-frame clones and drops some. Clone size and V and J calls were adopted from that table, with D and trimming inferred from the DNA. Among about 70,000 clones listed, about 73% were seen once. Sequencing used peripheral blood. This clonotype was sampled from a woman aged 70-85 years with acute or convalescent COVID-19. V gene TRBV7-9 combines with J gene TRBJ2-7; D may be TRBD2 (5 bases). The CDR3: CASSHSDKNEQYF. The CDR3 DNA is TGTGCCAGCAGCCATAGCGATAAGAACGAGCAGTACTTC.